The entry below describes one T cell receptor beta chain. Its antigen has not been determined. No much larger clonotype is one base removed from it; base qualities were not supplied. Patients with autoimmune disease history or receiving systemic immunosuppression were excluded from the trial. Peripheral blood for TCR sequencing was collected from all dose cohorts at baseline, on cycle 4 day 1, and on cycle 7 day 1. The samples were taken from a phase I, first-in-human, multicenter, open-label dose-escalation trial of ivuxolimab. The trial enrolled adults with locally advanced or metastatic head and neck squamous cell, hepatocellular, melanoma or renal cell carcinoma. Before TCR sequencing, CD4+ T cells and CD8+ T cells were sorted from peripheral blood as separate populations. Genomic DNA was isolated from the sorted cells so that the TCRbeta CDR3 region could be sequenced. The immunoSEQ Assay was used to sequence the TCRbeta CDR3 regions. This is the immuneACCESS table as TCRdb keeps it, with only in-frame sequences that have V and J called. A part of the clones is gone; compared with another copy, unresolved V genes explain less than half, and the rest is unexplained. The sample table lists approximately 90,000 clones, about 90% of them with a count of one. The ten biggest clones cover around 1.5% of the sample.

This entry comes from a study of OX40 agonist ivuxolimab in advanced cancers. A note on the overall study: Ivuxolimab was an agonistic, fully human IgG2 monoclonal antibody directed against OX40 (CD134), a costimulatory receptor. Intravenous ivuxolimab was administered to patients every 2 weeks at six dose levels: 0.01, 0.1, 0.3, 1.5, 3 and 10 mg/kg. Of the roughly 52 dose-escalation patients, hepatocellular carcinoma was present in around 19, melanoma in around 15, renal cell carcinoma in 9 and head and neck cancer in 9. A male proportion of nearly 85% and a mean age of approximately 62 years, ranging from 23 to 79, were recorded for the dose-escalation cohort. Patients were allowed to have had prior anti-PD-1, anti-PD-L1 or anti-CTLA-4 therapy, and around two fifths of the dose-escalation patients had been treated with checkpoint inhibitors. Partial responses occurred in three dose-escalation patients: two with cutaneous melanoma and one with hepatocellular carcinoma. The point of sequencing TCRbeta in the periphery was to test whether ivuxolimab changed TCR sequence diversity and drove clonal T-cell expansion. The paper covers the monotherapy dose-escalation part of the phase I ivuxolimab trial, which included N ≈ 50 patients. On the study overall, not on this receptor specifically: In the 0.1-3.0 mg/kg groups, partial responders had among the lowest normalized peripheral clonal expansion, particularly in CD8+ T cells. At doses of 0.1 to 3.0 mg/kg, clonal expansion of both CD4+ and CD8+ T cells in blood was seen between baseline and week 6. After ivuxolimab, CD8+ T cells had more expanded clones than CD4+ T cells on average. The antigen specificity of the clonally expanded peripheral T cells was not determined. Low levels of normalized T-cell clonal expansion were also seen in some patients who did not respond.

The CDR3 contains 16 residues, cysteine and phenylalanine counted. The only DNA kept is the CDR3, 48 bases in frame from the first base. CDR1 and CDR2, per the germline V gene, are SGHNT and YENEEA. V is cut back by 3 bases and J by 5 bases, with 11 bases in the junction unmatched. Here the chain combines TRBV11-3 and TRBJ1-2, with 8 bases matching TRBD1. Sample: CD4+ or CD8+ T cells sorted from blood, taken in a trial of the OX40 agonist ivuxolimab. The source of this sequence is an adult with an advanced solid tumor such as melanoma, head and neck, liver or kidney cancer. The CDR3 amino acid sequence is: CASSLTTGARGYGYTF. The nucleotide sequence reads TGTGCCAGCAGCTTGACGACAGGGGCCAGAGGTTATGGCTACACCTTC. Full variable domain (CDR3 extended with the reference TRBV11-3 and TRBJ1-2 proteins): EAGVVQSPRYKIIEKKQPVAFWCNPISGHNTLYWYLQNLGQGPELLIRYENEEAVDDSQLPKDRFSAERLKGVDSTLKIQPAELGDSAVYLCASSLTTGARGYGYTFGSGTRLTVV.